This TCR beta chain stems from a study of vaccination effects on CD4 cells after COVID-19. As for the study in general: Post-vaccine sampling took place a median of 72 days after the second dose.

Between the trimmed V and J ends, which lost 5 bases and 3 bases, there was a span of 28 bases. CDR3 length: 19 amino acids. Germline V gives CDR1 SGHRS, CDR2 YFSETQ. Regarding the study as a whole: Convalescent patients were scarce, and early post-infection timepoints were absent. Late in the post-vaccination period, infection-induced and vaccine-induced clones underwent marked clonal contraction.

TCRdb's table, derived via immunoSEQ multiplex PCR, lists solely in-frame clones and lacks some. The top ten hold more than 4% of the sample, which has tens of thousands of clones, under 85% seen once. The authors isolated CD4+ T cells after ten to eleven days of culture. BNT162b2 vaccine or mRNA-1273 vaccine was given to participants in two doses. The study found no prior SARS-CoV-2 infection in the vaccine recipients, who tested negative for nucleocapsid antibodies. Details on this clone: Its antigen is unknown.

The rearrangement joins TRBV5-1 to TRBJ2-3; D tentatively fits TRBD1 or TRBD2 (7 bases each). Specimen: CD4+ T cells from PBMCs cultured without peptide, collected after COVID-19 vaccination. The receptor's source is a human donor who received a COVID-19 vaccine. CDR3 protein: CASRSRGDPTGKGTDTQYF. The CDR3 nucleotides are TGCGCCAGCAGGTCCCGGGGGGACCCGACAGGGAAGGGGACAGATACGCAGTATTTT. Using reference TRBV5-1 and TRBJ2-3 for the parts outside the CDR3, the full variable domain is KAGVTQTPRYLIKTRGQQVTLSCSPISGHRSVSWYQQTPGQGLQFLFEYFSETQRNKGNFPGRFSGRQFSNSRSEMNVSTLELGDSALYLCASRSRGDPTGKGTDTQYFGPGTRLTVL.